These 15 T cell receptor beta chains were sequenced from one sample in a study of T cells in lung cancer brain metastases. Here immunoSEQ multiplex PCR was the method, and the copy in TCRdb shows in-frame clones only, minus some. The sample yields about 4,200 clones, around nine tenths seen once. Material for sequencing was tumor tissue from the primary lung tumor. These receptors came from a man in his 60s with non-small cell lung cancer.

Here the CDR3 reads CASSVGGRDSGNTIYF. For the CDR3, the DNA is TGTGCCAGCAGCGTAGGTGGCAGGGATTCTGGAAACACCATATATTTT. V and J are TRBV9 and TRBJ1-3, with TRBD1 as a possible D gene (5 bases). Germline CDR1 SGDLS, CDR2 YYNGEE. CDR3 size: 16 residues. With 0 bases removed from V and 1 base from J, the gap between germline ends came to 11 bases.

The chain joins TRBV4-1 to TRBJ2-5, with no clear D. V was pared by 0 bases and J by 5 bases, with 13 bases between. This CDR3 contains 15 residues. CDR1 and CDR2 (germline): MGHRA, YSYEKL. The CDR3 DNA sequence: TGCGCCAGCAGCCAAGAGAATACGGACGAGGAGACCCAGTACTTC. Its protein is CASSQENTDEETQYF.

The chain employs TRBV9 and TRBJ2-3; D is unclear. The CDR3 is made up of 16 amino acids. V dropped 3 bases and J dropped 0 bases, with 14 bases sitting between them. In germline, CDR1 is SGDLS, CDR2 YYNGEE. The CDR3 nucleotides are TGTGCCAGCAGCGCATCGGAGCGTCTGAGCACAGATACGCAGTATTTT. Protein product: CASSASERLSTDTQYF.

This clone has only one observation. The CDR3 sequence is CASSVFPGQGAKAFGYTF. The CDR3 nucleotides read TGTGCCAGCAGCGTTTTTCCGGGACAGGGGGCCAAGGCCTTTGGCTACACCTTC. V and J are TRBV6-4 and TRBJ1-2, with TRBD1 matching over 12 bases. CDR1 and CDR2 from the germline V gene are MRHNA and SNTAGT. The CDR3 runs 18 residues. J lost 7 bases, V lost 6 bases, and 18 bases had no gene match.

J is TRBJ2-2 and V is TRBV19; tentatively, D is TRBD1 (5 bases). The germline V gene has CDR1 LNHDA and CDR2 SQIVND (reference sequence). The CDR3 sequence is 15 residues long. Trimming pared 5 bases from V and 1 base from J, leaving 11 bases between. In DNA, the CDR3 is TGTGCCAGTAGTCGCGGCCAGGGGAACACCGGGGAGCTGTTTTTT. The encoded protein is CASSRGQGNTGELFF.

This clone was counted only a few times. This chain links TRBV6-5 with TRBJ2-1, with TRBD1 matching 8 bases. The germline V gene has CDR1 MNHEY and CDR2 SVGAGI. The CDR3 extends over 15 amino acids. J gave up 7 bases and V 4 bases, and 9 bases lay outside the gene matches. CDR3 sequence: CASSLGQGAWNEQFF. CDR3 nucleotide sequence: TGTGCCAGCAGTTTAGGACAGGGAGCCTGGAATGAGCAGTTCTTC.

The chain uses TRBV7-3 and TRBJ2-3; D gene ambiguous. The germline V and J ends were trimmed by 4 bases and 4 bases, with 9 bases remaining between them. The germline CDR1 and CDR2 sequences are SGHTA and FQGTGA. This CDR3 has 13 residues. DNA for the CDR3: TGTGCCAGCAGCTACACCCTCTCAGATACGCAGTATTTT. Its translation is CASSYTLSDTQYF.

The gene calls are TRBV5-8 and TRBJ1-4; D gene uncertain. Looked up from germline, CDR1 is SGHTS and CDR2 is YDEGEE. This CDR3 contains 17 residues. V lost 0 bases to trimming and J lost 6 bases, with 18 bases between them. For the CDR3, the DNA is TGTGCCAGCAGCTTGGGTGACATAGGAAAAGGGCATGAAAAACTGTTTTTT. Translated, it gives CASSLGDIGKGHEKLFF.

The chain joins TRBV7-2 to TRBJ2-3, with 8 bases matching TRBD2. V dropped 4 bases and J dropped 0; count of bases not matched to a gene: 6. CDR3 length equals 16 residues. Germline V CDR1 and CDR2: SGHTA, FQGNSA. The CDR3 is CASSSAGTRSTDTQYF. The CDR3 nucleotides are TGTGCCAGCAGCTCCGCCGGGACTAGGAGCACAGATACGCAGTATTTT.

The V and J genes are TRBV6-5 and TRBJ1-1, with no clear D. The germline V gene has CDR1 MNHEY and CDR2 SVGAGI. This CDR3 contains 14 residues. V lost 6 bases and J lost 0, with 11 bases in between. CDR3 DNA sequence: TGTGCCAGCAGCAGCCCTAGCATGAACACTGAAGCTTTCTTT. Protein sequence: CASSSPSMNTEAFF.

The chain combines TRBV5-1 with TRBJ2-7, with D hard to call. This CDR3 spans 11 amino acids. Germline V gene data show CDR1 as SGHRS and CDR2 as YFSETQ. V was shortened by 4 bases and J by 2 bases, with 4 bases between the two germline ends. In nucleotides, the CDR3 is TGCGCCAGCAGCGCCGCCTACGAGCAGTACTTC. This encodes CASSAAYEQYF.

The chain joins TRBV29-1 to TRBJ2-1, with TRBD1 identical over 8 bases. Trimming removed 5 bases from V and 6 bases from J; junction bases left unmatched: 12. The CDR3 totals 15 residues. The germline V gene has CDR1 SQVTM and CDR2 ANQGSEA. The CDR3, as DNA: TGCAGCGTTCCCGGGACAGGTTACATCGGCAATGAGCAGTTCTTC. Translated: CSVPGTGYIGNEQFF.

The CDR3 loop is CASSLGGGSYNEQFF. DNA of the CDR3: TGTGCCAGCAGCTTGGGGGGGGGCTCCTACAATGAGCAGTTCTTC. V is TRBV11-3 and J is TRBJ2-1, with 7 positions matching TRBD2. This CDR3 contains 15 residues. V was clipped by 3 bases and J by 0 bases; unmatched bases: 2. Germline V lookup: CDR1 SGHNT, CDR2 YENEEA. Based on the CDR3 plus reference TRBV11-3 and TRBJ2-1, the full variable domain is EAGVVQSPRYKIIEKKQPVAFWCNPISGHNTLYWYLQNLGQGPELLIRYENEEAVDDSQLPKDRFSAERLKGVDSTLKIQPAELGDSAVYLCASSLGGGSYNEQFFGPGTRLTVL.

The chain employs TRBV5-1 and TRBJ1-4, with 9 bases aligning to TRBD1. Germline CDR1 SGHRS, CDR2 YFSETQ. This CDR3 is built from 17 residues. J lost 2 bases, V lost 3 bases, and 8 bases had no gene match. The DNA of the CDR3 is TGCGCCAGCAGCTCGGGACAGGGTTTCAGGACTAATGAAAAACTGTTTTTT. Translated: CASSSGQGFRTNEKLFF.

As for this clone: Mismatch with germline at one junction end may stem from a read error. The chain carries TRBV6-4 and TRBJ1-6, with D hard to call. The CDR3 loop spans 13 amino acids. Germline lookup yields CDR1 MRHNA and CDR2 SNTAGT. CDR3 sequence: CASSDSANSSLHF. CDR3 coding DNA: TGTGCCAGCAGTGACTCGGCAAATTCATCCCTCCACTTT.